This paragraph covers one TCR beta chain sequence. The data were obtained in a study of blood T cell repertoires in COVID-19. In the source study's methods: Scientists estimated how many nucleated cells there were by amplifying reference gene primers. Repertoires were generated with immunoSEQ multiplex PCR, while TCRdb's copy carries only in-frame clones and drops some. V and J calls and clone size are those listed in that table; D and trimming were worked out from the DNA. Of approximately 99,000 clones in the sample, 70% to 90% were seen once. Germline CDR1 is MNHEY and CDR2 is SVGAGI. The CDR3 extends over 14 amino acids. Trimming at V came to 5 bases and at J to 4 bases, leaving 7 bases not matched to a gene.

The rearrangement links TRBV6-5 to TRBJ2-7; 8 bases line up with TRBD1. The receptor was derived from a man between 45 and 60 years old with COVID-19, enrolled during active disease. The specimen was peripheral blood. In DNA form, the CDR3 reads TGTGCCAGCAGTAGATTGACAGGGGCGTACGAGCAGTACTTC. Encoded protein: CASSRLTGAYEQYF.